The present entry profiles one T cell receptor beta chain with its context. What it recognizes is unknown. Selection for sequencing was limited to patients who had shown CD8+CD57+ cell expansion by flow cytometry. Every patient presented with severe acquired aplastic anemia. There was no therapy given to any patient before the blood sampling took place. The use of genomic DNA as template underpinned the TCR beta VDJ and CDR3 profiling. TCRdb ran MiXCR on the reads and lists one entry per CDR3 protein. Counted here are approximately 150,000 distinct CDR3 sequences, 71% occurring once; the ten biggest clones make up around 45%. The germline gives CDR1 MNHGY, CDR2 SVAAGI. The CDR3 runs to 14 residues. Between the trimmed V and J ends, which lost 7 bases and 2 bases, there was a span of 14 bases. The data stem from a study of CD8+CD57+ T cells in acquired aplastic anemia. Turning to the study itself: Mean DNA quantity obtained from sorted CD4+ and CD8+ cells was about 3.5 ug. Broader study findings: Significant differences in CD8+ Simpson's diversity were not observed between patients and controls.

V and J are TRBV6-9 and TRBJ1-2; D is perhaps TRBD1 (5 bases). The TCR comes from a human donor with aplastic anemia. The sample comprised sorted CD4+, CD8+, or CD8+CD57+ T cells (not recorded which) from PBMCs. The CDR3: CASNGGVINYGYTF. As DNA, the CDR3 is TGTGCCAGCAACGGGGGGGTCATAAACTATGGCTACACCTTC.